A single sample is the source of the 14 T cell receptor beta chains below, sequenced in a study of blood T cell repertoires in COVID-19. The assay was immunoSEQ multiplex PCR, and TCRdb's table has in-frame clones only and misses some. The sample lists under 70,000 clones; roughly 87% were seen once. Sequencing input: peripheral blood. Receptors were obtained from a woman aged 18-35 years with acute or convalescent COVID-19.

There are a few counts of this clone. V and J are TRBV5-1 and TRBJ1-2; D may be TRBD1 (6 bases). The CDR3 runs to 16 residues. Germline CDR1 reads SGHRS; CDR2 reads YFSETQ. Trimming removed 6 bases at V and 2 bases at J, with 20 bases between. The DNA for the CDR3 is TGCGCCAGCACCCCTTCGACCCCAACAGGGAACTATGGCTACACCTTC. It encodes CASTPSTPTGNYGYTF.

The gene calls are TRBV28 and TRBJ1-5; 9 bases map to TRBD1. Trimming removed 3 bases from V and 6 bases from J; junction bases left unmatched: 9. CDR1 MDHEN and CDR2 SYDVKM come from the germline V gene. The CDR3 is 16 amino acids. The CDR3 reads CASSLSQGARGQPQHF. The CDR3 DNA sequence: TGTGCCAGCAGTTTGTCACAGGGGGCGCGAGGTCAGCCCCAGCATTTT.

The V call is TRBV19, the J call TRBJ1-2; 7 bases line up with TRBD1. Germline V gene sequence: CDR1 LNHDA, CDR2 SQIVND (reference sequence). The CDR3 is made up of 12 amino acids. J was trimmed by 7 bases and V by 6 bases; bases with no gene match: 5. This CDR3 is CASSPTGFGYTF. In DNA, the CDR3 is TGTGCCAGTAGCCCGACAGGGTTTGGCTACACCTTC. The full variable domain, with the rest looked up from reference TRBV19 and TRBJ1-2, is DGGITQSPKYLFRKEGQNVTLSCEQNLNHDAMYWYRQDPGQGLRLIYYSQIVNDFQKGDIAEGYSVSREKKESFPLTVTSAQKNPTAFYLCASSPTGFGYTFGSGTRLTVV.

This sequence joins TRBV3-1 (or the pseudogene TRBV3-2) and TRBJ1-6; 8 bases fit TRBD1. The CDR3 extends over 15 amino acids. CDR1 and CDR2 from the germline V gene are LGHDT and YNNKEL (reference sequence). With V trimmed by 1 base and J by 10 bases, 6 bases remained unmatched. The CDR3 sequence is CASSQGTGIRSPLHF. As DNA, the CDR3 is TGTGCCAGCAGCCAAGGGACAGGGATTAGGTCACCCCTCCACTTT.

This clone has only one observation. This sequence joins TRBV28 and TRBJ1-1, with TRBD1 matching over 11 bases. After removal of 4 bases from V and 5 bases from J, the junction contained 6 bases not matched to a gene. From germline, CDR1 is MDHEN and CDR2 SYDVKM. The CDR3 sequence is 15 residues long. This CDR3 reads CASSYSGTGGTEAFF. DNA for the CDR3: TGTGCCAGCAGTTACTCCGGGACAGGGGGGACTGAAGCTTTCTTT.

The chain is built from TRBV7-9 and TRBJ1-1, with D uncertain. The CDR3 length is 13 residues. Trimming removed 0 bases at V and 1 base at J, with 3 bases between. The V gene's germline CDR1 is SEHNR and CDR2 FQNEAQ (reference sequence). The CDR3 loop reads CASSLARNTEAFF. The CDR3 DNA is TGTGCCAGCAGCTTAGCCAGGAACACTGAAGCTTTCTTT.

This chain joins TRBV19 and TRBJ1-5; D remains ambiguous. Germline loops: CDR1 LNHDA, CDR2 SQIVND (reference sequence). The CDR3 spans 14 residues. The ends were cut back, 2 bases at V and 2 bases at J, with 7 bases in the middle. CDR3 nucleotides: TGTGCCAGTAGTATACTCGGTGGCAATCAGCCCCAGCATTTT. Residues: CASSILGGNQPQHF.

CDR3 DNA: TGTGCCAGCAGTGCTGGCTTAGGGGGCCGGGAGACCCAGTACTTC. This codes for CASSAGLGGRETQYF. The chain combines TRBV2 with TRBJ2-5, with TRBD1 matching over 7 bases. J was trimmed by 5 bases and V by 4 bases; bases with no gene match: 10. This CDR3 comprises 15 residues. CDR1 is SNHLY and CDR2 is FYNNEI in the germline V gene.

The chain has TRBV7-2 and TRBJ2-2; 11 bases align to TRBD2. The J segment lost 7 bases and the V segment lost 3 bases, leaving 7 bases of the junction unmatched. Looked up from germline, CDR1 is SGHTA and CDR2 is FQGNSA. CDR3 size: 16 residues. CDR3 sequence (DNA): TGTGCCAGCAGCTTTTCCCTAGCGGGGGGTGTCGGGGAGCTGTTTTTT. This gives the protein CASSFSLAGGVGELFF.

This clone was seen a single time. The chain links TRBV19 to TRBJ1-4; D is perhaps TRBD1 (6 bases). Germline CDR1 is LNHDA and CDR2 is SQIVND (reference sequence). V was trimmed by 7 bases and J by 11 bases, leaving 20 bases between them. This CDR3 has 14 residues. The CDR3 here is CASTAGQRGGKLFF. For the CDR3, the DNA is TGTGCCAGTACTGCGGGACAAAGGGGAGGGAAACTGTTTTTT.

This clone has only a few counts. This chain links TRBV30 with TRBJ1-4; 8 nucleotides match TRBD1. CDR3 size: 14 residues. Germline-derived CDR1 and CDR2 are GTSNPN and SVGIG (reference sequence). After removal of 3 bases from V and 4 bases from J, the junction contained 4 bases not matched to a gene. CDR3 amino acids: CAWRRTGINEKLFF. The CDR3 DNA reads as TGTGCCTGGAGACGGACAGGGATTAATGAAAAACTGTTTTTT.

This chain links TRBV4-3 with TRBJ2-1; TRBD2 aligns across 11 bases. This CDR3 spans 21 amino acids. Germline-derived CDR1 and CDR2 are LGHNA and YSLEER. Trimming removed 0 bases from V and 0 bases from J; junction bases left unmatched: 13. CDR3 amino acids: CASSQDQVSSGRISSYNEQFF. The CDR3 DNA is TGCGCCAGCAGCCAAGATCAGGTTTCTAGCGGGAGGATAAGCTCCTACAATGAGCAGTTCTTC.

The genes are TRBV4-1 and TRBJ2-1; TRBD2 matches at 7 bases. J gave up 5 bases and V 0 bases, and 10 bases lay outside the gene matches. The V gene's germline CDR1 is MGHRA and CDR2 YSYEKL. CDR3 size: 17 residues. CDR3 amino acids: CASSQDLQSSGHNEQFF. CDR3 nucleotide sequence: TGCGCCAGCAGCCAAGATTTACAGTCTAGCGGACACAATGAGCAGTTCTTC.

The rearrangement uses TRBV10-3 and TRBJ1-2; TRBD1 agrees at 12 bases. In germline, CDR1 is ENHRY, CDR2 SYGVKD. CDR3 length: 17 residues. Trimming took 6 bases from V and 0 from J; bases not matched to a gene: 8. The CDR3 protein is CAIRGTGGQVPNYGYTF. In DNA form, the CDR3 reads TGTGCCATCAGGGGGACAGGGGGCCAAGTGCCTAACTATGGCTACACCTTC.